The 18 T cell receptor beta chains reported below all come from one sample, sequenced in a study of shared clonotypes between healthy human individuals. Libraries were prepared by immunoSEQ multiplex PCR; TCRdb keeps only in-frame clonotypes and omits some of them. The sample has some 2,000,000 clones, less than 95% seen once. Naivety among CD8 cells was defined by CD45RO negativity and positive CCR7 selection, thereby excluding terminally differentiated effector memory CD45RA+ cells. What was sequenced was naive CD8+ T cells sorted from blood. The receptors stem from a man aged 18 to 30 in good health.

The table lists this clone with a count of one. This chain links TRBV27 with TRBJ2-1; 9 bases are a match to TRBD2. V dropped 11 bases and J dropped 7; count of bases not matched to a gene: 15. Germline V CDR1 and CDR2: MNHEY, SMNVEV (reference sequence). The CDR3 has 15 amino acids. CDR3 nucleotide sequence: TGTGCCTCAAGGGGTCTAGCGGGATTTTTGAATGAGCAGTTCTTC. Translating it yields CASRGLAGFLNEQFF.

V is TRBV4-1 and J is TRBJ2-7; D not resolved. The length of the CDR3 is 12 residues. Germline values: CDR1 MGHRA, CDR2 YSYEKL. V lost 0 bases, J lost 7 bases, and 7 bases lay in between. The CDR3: CASSQDLREQYF. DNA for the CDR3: TGCGCCAGCAGCCAAGACCTCCGTGAGCAGTACTTC.

This chain's CDR3 is CATRGLTYEQYF. DNA of the CDR3: TGTGCCACCCGTGGGTTAACCTACGAGCAGTACTTC. The rearrangement uses TRBV6-6 and TRBJ2-7; D remains unclear. Trimming removed 10 bases at V and 2 bases at J, with 12 bases between. This CDR3 is 12 amino acids long. Germline V gene data show CDR1 as MNHNY and CDR2 as SVGAGI (reference sequence).

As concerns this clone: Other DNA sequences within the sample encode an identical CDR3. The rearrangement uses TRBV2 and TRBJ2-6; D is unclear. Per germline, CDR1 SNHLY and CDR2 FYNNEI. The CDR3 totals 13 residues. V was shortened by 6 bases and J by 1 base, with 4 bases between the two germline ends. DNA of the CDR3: TGTGCCAGCAGGGGATCTGGGGCCAACGTCCTGACTTTC. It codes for CASRGSGANVLTF.

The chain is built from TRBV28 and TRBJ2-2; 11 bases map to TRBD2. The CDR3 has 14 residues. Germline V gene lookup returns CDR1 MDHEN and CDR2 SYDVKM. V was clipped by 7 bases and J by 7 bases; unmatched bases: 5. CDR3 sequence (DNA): TGTGCCAGCAATCTAGCGGGAGGCGACGGGGAGCTGTTTTTT. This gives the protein CASNLAGGDGELFF.

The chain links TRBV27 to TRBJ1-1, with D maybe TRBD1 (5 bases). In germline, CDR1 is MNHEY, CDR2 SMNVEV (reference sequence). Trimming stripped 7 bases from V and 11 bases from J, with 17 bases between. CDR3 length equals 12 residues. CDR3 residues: CASTHQGNGAFF. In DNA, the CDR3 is TGTGCCAGCACCCACCAGGGAAACGGCGCTTTCTTT.

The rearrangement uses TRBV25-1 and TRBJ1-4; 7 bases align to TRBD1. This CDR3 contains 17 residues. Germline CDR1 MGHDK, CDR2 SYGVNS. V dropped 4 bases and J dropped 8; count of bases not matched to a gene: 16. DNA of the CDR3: TGTGCCAGCAGTGTCCTAAAAGGGCCAGGAGGGGGCGAAAAACTGTTTTTT. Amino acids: CASSVLKGPGGGEKLFF.

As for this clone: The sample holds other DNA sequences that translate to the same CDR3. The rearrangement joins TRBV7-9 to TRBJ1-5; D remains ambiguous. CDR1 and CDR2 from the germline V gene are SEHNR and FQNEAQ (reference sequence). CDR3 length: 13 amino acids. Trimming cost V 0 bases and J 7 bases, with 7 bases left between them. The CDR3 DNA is TGTGCCAGCAGCTTAGCTCCGGGGCAGCCCCAGCATTTT. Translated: CASSLAPGQPQHF.

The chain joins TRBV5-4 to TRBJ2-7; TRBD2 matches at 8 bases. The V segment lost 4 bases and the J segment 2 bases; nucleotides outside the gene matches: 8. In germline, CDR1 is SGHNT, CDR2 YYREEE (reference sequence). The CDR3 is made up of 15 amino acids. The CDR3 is CASSNSGKAPYEQYF. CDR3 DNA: TGTGCCAGCAGCAATAGCGGGAAGGCTCCCTACGAGCAGTACTTC.

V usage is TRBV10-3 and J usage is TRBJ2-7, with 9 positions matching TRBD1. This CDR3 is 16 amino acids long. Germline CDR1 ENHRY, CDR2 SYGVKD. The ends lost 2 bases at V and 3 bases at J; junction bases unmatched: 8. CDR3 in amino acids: CAISESPGQGIYEQYF. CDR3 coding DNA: TGTGCCATCAGTGAGAGCCCGGGACAGGGAATCTACGAGCAGTACTTC.

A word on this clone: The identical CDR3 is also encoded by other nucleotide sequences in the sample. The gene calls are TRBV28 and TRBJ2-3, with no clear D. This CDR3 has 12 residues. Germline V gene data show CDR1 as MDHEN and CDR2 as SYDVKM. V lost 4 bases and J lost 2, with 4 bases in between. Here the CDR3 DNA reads TGTGCCAGCAGTTACTCCACAGATACGCAGTATTTT. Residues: CASSYSTDTQYF.

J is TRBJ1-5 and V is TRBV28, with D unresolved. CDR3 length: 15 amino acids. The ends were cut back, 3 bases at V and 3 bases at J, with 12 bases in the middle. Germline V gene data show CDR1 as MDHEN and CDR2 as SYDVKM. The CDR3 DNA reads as TGTGCCAGCAGTTTTGGGATGGCCTCCAATCAGCCCCAGCATTTT. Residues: CASSFGMASNQPQHF. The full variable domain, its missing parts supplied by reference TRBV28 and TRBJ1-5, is DVKVTQSSRYLVKRTGEKVFLECVQDMDHENMFWYRQDPGLGLRLIYFSYDVKMKEKGDIPEGYSVSREKKERFSLILESASTNQTSMYLCASSFGMASNQPQHFGDGTRLSIL.

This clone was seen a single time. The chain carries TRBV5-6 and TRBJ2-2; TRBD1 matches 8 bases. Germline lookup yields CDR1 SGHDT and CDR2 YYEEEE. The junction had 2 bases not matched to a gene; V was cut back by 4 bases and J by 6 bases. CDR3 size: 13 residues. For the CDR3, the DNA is TGTGCCAGCAGCGGACAGGGTTCCGGGGAGCTGTTTTTT. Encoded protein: CASSGQGSGELFF.

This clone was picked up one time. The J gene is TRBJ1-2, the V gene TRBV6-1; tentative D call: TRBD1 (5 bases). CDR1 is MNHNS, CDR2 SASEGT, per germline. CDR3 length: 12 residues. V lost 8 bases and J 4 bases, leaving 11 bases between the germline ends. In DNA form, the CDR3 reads TGTGCCAGCGGAACGGGACTCTATGGCTACACCTTC. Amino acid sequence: CASGTGLYGYTF.

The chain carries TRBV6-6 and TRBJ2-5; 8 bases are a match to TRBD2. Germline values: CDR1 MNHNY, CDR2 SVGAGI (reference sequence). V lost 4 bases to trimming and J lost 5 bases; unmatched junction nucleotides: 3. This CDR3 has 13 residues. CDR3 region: CASSSRGGETQYF. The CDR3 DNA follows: TGTGCCAGCAGTTCCCGCGGGGGGGAGACCCAGTACTTC.

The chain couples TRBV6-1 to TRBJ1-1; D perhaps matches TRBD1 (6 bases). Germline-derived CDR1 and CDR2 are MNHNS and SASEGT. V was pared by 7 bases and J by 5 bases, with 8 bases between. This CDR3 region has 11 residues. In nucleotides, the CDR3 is TGTGCCAGCACCGGGACAACTGAAGCTTTCTTT. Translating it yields CASTGTTEAFF.

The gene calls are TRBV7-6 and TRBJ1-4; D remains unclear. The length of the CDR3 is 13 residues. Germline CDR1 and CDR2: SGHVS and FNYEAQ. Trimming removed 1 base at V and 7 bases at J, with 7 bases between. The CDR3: CASSLVYGEKLFF. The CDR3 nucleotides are TGTGCCAGCAGCTTAGTTTACGGTGAAAAACTGTTTTTT.

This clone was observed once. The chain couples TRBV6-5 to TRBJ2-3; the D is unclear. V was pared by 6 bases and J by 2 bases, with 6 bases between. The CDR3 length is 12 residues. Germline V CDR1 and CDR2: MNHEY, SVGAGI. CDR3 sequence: CASRDFTDTQYF. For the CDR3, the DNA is TGTGCCAGCAGAGATTTCACAGATACGCAGTATTTT.